This T cell receptor (beta chain) was profiled in a study of cytomegalovirus exposure and HLA in healthy donors. Germline values: CDR1 SGDLS, CDR2 YYNGEE. V lost 0 bases to trimming and J lost 7 bases; unmatched junction nucleotides: 6. The CDR3 runs 16 residues. 60 Vbeta and 13 Jbeta primers were used in PCR. The method was immunoSEQ multiplex PCR; TCRdb's version includes in-frame clones alone and lacks a portion of them. This sample has some 180,000 clones, with 10% to 15% found just once. This clone was detected a few times. The sequenced material came from PBMCs. The sequence derives from a man aged 50-60 years in good health and CMV-seropositive. The V call is TRBV9, the J call TRBJ1-4; TRBD1 agrees at 10 bases. As DNA, the CDR3 is TGTGCCAGCAGCGTAGGGGTTAGGACAGGGGGTGAAAAACTGTTTTTT. Its protein product is CASSVGVRTGGEKLFF.